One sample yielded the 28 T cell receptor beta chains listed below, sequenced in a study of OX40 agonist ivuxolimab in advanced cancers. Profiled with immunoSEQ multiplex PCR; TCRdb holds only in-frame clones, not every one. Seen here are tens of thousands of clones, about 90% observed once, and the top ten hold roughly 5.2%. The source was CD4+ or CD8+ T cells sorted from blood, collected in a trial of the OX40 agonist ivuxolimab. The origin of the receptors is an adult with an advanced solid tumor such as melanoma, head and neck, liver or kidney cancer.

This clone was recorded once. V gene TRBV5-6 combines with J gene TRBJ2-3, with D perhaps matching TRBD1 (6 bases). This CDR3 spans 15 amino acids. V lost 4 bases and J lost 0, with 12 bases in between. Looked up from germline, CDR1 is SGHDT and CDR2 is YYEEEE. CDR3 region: CASSPGTTSTDTQYF. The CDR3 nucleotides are TGTGCCAGCAGCCCTGGGACAACTAGCACAGATACGCAGTATTTT.

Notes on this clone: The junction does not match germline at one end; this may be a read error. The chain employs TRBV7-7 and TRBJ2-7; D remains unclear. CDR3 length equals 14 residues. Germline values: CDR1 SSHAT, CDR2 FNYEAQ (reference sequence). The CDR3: CASSLDPTHYEQYF. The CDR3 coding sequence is TGTGCTAGCAGCTTAGACCCCACCCACTACGAGCAGTACTTC.

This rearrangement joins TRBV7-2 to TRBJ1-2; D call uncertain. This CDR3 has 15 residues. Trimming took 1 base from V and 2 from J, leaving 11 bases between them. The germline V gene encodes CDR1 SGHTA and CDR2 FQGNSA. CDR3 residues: CASSLEGGGNYGYTF. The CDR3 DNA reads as TGTGCCAGCAGCTTAGAAGGCGGCGGAAACTATGGCTACACCTTC.

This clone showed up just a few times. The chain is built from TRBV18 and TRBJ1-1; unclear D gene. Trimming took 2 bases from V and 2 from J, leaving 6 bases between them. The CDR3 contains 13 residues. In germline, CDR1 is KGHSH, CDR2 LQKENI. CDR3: CASSPGVNTEAFF. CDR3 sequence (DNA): TGTGCCAGCTCACCAGGAGTCAACACTGAAGCTTTCTTT. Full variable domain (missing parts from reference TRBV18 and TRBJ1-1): NAGVMQNPRHLVRRRGQEARLRCSPMKGHSHVYWYRQLPEEGLKFMVYLQKENIIDESGMPKERFSAEFPKEGPSILRIQQVVRGDSAAYFCASSPGVNTEAFFGQGTRLTVV.

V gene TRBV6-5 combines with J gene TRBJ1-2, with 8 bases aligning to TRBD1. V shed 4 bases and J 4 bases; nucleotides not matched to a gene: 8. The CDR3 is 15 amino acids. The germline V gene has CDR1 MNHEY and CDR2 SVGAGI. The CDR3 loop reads CASSSRRQGLYGYTF. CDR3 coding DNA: TGTGCCAGCAGTTCCCGACGACAGGGGCTCTATGGCTACACCTTC.

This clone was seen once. The CDR3 protein is CSARDETQYF. The CDR3 coding sequence is TGCAGTGCTAGAGACGAGACCCAGTACTTC. The V and J genes are TRBV20-1 and TRBJ2-5; D remains ambiguous. Germline V gene lookup returns CDR1 DFQATT and CDR2 SNEGSKA (reference sequence). This CDR3 comprises 10 residues. V lost 0 bases and J 5 bases, leaving 1 base between the germline ends.

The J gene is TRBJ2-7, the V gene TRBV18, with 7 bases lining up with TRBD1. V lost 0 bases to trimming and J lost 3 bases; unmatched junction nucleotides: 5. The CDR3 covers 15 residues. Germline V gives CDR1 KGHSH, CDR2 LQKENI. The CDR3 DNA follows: TGTGCCAGCTCACCACCGGGACAGCTTAACTACGAGCAGTACTTC. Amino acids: CASSPPGQLNYEQYF.

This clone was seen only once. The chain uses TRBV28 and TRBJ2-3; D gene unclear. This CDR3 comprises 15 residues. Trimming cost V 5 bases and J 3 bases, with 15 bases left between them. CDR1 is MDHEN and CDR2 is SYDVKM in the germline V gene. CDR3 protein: CASSTPSPGTDTQYF. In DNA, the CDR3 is TGTGCCAGCAGTACTCCAAGCCCTGGGACAGATACGCAGTATTTT.

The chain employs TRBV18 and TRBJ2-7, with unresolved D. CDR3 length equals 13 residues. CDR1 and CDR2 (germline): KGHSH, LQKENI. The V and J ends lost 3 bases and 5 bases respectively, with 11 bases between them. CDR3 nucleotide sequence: TGTGCCAGCTCACCTCCTGGGTCCGACGAGCAGTACTTC. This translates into CASSPPGSDEQYF.

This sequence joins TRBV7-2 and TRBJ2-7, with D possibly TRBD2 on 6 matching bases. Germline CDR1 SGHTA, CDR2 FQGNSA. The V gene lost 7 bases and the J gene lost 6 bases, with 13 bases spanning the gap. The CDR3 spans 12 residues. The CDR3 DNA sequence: TGTGCCAGCACCTCTGGGCGGGGCGAGCAGTACTTC. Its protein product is CASTSGRGEQYF.

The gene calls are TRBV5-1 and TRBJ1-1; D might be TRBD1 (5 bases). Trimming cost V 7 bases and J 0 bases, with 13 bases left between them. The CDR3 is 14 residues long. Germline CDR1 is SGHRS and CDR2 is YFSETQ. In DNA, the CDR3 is TGCGCCAGCGCCCCAGGACAACTGAACACTGAAGCTTTCTTT. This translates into CASAPGQLNTEAFF.

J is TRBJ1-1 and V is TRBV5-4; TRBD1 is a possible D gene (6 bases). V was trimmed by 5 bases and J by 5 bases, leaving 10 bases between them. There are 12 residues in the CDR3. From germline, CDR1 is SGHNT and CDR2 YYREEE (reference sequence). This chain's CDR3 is CASSTGYTEAFF. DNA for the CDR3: TGTGCCAGCAGTACAGGGTATACTGAAGCTTTCTTT.

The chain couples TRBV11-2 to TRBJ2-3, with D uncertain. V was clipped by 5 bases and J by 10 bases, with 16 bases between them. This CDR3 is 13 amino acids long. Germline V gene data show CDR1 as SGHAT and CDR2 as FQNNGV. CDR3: CASSINSVSPQYF. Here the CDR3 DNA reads TGTGCCAGCAGCATAAACTCCGTATCTCCGCAGTATTTT.

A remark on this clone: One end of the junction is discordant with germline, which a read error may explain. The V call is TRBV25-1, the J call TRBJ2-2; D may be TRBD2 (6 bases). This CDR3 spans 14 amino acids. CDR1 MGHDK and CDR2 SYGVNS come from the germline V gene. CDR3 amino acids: CASRSGGAPGGLFF. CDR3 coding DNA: TGTGCCAGCAGGAGTGGTGGGGCCCCCGGGGGGCTGTTTTTT.

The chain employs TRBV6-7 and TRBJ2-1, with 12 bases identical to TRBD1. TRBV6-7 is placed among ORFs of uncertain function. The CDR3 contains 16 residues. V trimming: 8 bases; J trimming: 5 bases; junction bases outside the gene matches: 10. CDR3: CASPMSGTGGHNEQFF. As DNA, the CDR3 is TGTGCCAGCCCTATGTCCGGGACAGGGGGCCACAATGAGCAGTTCTTC.

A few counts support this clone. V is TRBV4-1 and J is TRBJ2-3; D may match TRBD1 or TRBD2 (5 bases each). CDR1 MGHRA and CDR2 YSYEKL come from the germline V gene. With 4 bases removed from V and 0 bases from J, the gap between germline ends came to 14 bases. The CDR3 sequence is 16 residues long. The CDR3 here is CASSPRGSPSTDTQYF. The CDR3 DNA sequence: TGCGCCAGCAGCCCCCGGGGCAGTCCAAGCACAGATACGCAGTATTTT.

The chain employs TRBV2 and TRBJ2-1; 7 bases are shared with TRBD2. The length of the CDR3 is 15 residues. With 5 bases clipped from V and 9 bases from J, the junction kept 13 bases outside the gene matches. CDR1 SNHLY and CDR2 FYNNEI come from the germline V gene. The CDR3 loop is CASSSQAGNRGEQFF. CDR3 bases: TGTGCCAGCAGTTCCCAAGCGGGGAATAGGGGTGAGCAGTTCTTC.

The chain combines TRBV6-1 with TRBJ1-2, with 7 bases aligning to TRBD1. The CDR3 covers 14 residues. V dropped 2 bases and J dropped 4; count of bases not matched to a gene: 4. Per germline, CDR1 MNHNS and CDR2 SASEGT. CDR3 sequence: CASSENEGAYGYTF. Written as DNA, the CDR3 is TGTGCCAGCAGTGAAAATGAGGGGGCCTATGGCTACACCTTC.

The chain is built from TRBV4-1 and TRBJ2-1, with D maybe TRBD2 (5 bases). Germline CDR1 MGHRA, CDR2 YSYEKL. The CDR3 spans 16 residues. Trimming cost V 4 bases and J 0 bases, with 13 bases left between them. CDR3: CASSPGDHLSYNEQFF. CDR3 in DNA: TGCGCCAGCAGCCCCGGGGATCACCTCTCCTACAATGAGCAGTTCTTC.

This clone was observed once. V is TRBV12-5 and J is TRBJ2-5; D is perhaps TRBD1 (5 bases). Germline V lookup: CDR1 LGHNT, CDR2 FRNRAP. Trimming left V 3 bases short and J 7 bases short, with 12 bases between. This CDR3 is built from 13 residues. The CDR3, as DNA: TGTGCTAGTGGTTTCGCAGGGCAGGGGACCCAGTACTTC. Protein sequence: CASGFAGQGTQYF.

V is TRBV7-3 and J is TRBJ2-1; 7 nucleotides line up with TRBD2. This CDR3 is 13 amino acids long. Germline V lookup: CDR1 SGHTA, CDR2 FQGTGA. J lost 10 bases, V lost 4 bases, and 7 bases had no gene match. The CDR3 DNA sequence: TGTGCCAGCAGCTCGATAGCGGGTGGGGAGCAGTTCTTC. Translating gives CASSSIAGGEQFF.

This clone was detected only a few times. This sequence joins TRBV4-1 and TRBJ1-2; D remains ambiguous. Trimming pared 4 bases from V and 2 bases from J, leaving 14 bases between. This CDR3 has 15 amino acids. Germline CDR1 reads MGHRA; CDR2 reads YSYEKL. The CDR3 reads CASSLILAENYGYTF. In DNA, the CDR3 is TGCGCCAGCAGCCTAATCCTGGCAGAGAACTATGGCTACACCTTC.

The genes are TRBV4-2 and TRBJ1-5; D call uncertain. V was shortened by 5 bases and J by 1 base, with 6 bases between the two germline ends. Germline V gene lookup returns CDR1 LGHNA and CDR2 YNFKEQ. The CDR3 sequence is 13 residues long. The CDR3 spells CASSGESNQPQHF. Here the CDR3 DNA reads TGTGCCAGCAGCGGAGAGAGCAATCAGCCCCAGCATTTT.

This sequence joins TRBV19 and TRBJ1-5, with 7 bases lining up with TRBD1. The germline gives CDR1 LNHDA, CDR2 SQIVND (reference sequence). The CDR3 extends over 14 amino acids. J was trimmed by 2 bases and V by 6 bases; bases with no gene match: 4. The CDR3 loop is CASSNDRGNQPQHF. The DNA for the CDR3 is TGTGCCAGTAGCAACGACAGGGGCAATCAGCCCCAGCATTTT. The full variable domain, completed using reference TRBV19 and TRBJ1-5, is DGGITQSPKYLFRKEGQNVTLSCEQNLNHDAMYWYRQDPGQGLRLIYYSQIVNDFQKGDIAEGYSVSREKKESFPLTVTSAQKNPTAFYLCASSNDRGNQPQHFGDGTRLSIL.

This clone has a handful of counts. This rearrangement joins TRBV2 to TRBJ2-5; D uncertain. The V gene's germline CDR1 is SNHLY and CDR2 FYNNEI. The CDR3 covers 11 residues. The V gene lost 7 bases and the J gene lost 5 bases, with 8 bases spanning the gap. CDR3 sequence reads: CASTLYETQYF. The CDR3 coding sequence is TGTGCCAGCACCCTCTACGAGACCCAGTACTTC.

In nucleotides, the CDR3 is TGTGCCAGCAGCGACCCCTGGGGGGGGAACACTGAAGCTTTCTTT. This translates into CASSDPWGGNTEAFF. The chain joins TRBV25-1 to TRBJ1-1; tentatively, D is TRBD1 (5 bases). This CDR3 has 15 residues. The V end was cut by 6 bases, the J end by 1 base, with 15 bases between. Germline assignment: CDR1 MGHDK and CDR2 SYGVNS.

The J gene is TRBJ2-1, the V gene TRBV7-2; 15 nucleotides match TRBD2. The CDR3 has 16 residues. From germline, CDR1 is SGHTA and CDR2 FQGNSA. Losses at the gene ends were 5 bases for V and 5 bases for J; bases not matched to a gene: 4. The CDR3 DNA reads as TGTGCCAGCAGCCGGACTAGCGGGGGGGCTAACAATGAGCAGTTCTTC. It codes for CASSRTSGGANNEQFF.

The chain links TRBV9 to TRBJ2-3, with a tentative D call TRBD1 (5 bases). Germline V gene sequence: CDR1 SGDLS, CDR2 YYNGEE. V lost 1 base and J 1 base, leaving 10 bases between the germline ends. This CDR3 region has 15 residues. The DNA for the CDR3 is TGTGCCAGCAGCGTAATAGGGGCTGGCACAGATACGCAGTATTTT. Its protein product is CASSVIGAGTDTQYF.